The subject of this entry is one T cell receptor (beta chain). This sample stems from a study of T-cell reconstitution after alpha-beta-depleted transplantation in children. The germline V gene encodes CDR1 SQVTM and CDR2 ANQGSEA. Germline trimming cut 5 bases from V and 0 bases from J; bases unmatched to any gene: 12. This CDR3 has 19 amino acids. The authors prepared the TCRbeta library with unique molecular identifiers. TCRdb reprocessed the PCR reads via MiXCR and lists one record per CDR3 protein. The sample shows some 550,000 distinct CDR3 sequences, about 16% of them seen only once. This sequence was found in a human donor who donated a stem cell graft to a child with acute lymphoblastic leukemia. The input for sequencing was PBMCs from the stem cell graft donor, taken from the stem cell graft. The chain uses TRBV29-1 and TRBJ2-1; 14 bases are shared with TRBD2. This CDR3 reads CSVFGLAGGLLSSYNEQFF. Here the CDR3 DNA reads TGCAGCGTTTTTGGACTAGCGGGAGGACTCCTATCCTCCTACAATGAGCAGTTCTTC.